Below are 19 T cell receptor beta chains sequenced from a single sample in a study of blood T cell repertoires in COVID-19. Sequenced by immunoSEQ multiplex PCR; TCRdb stores in-frame clones only, minus some. The repertoire has some 500,000 clones, approximately 88% of them found once; the top ten carry 1.5% to 2%. The specimen was PBMCs or T cells enriched from blood (not recorded which). All receptors derive from a middle-aged woman who had recovered from COVID-19.

The chain joins TRBV2 to TRBJ1-6, with a tentative D call TRBD1 (6 bases). The CDR3 covers 13 residues. Germline lookup yields CDR1 SNHLY and CDR2 FYNNEI. Trimming removed 3 bases at V and 7 bases at J, with 7 bases between. CDR3 bases: TGTGCCAGCAGTGACAGGGGCAATTCACCCCTCCACTTT. This codes for CASSDRGNSPLHF.

The chain joins TRBV7-2 to TRBJ2-3; perhaps TRBD2 as D (5 bases). The CDR3 runs to 14 residues. Deletions cut 3 bases from V and 2 bases from J, with 9 bases between. Germline V gene sequence: CDR1 SGHTA, CDR2 FQGNSA. The CDR3, as DNA: TGTGCCAGCAGCTTCGGCGGGTTCACAGATACGCAGTATTTT. Translated: CASSFGGFTDTQYF. Looking up the rest from reference TRBV7-2 and TRBJ2-3 gives the full variable domain: GAGVSQSPSNKVTEKGKDVELRCDPISGHTALYWYRQSLGQGLEFLIYFQGNSAPDKSGLPSDRFSAERTGGSVSTLTIQRTQQEDSAVYLCASSFGGFTDTQYFGPGTRLTVL.

The V gene is TRBV9, the J gene TRBJ2-3, with unresolved D. Germline V gene data show CDR1 as SGDLS and CDR2 as YYNGEE. Between the trimmed V and J ends, which lost 1 base and 7 bases, there was a span of 16 bases. This CDR3 comprises 15 residues. The CDR3 bases are TGTGCCAGCAGCGTACCACCGGCAAGCGCAAATACGCAGTATTTT. Translation gives CASSVPPASANTQYF. Full variable domain (missing parts from reference TRBV9 and TRBJ2-3): DSGVTQTPKHLITATGQRVTLRCSPRSGDLSVYWYQQSLDQGLQFLIQYYNGEERAKGNILERFSAQQFPDLHSELNLSSLELGDSALYFCASSVPPASANTQYFGPGTRLTVL.

This chain links TRBV7-6 with TRBJ1-4; D is uncertain. Germline values: CDR1 SGHVS, CDR2 FNYEAQ. This CDR3 has 14 amino acids. Trimming shortened V by 5 bases and J by 4 bases, and 11 bases separated the two germline ends. Written as DNA, the CDR3 is TGTGCCAGCAGCGGCTTCGCCGATAATGAAAAACTGTTTTTT. As protein: CASSGFADNEKLFF.

This clone appeared once. The chain joins TRBV3-1 (or the pseudogene TRBV3-2) to TRBJ2-1; 9 bases are shared with TRBD2. This CDR3 region has 16 residues. In germline, CDR1 is LGHDT, CDR2 YNNKEL (reference sequence). With 4 bases clipped from V and 5 bases from J, the junction kept 9 bases outside the gene matches. This CDR3 is CASSPGGGRVDNEQFF. For the CDR3, the DNA is TGTGCCAGCAGCCCCGGTGGCGGGAGGGTTGACAATGAGCAGTTCTTC.

The chain combines TRBV11-3 with TRBJ1-3, with D uncertain. With 5 bases removed from V and 2 bases from J, the gap between germline ends came to 7 bases. The germline gives CDR1 SGHNT, CDR2 YENEEA. The length of the CDR3 is 13 residues. Here the CDR3 DNA reads TGTGCCAGCAGCCCCTACGCTGGAAACACCATATATTTT. This sequence encodes CASSPYAGNTIYF.

This clone came up once. This chain joins TRBV7-9 and TRBJ1-2, with D tentatively TRBD1 (6 bases). CDR3 length: 15 residues. Looked up from germline, CDR1 is SEHNR and CDR2 is FQNEAQ (reference sequence). The V gene lost 8 bases and the J gene lost 3 bases, with 19 bases spanning the gap. The CDR3, as DNA: TGTGCCAGCGCTTTAGCCGGGACAAACTACTATGGCTACACCTTC. Translated, it gives CASALAGTNYYGYTF.

This rearrangement joins TRBV3-1 (or the pseudogene TRBV3-2) to TRBJ2-2; 7 bases match TRBD2. The CDR3 sequence is 15 residues long. CDR1 is LGHDT and CDR2 is YNNKEL in the germline V gene (reference sequence). With V trimmed by 0 bases and J by 7 bases, 5 bases remained unmatched. In nucleotides, the CDR3 is TGTGCCAGCAGCCAAGAACTAGCGATGGTCGGGGAGCTGTTTTTT. This encodes CASSQELAMVGELFF.

V is TRBV5-1 and J is TRBJ1-3; no firm D call. Looked up from germline, CDR1 is SGHRS and CDR2 is YFSETQ. This CDR3 region has 15 residues. V lost 4 bases and J 0 bases, leaving 11 bases between the germline ends. Written as DNA, the CDR3 is TGCGCCAGCAGCCCTGGGCCAAGCTCTGGAAACACCATATATTTT. Its translation: CASSPGPSSGNTIYF. Combining the CDR3 with reference TRBV5-1 and TRBJ1-3 gives the whole variable domain KAGVTQTPRYLIKTRGQQVTLSCSPISGHRSVSWYQQTPGQGLQFLFEYFSETQRNKGNFPGRFSGRQFSNSRSEMNVSTLELGDSALYLCASSPGPSSGNTIYFGEGSWLTVV.

This clone was detected once. The chain recombines TRBV15 with TRBJ2-3, with D perhaps matching TRBD2 (6 bases). CDR1 and CDR2 from the germline V gene are LNHNV and YYDKDF (reference sequence). V shed 0 bases and J shed 5 bases, with 12 bases lying between them. This CDR3 is built from 15 residues. The CDR3 coding sequence is TGTGCCACCAGCAGAGATTACGGGAGAGTAGATACGCAGTATTTT. It codes for CATSRDYGRVDTQYF.

This clone is a singleton in its sample. CDR3 residues: CASSLAQGQYKPQHF. The CDR3 DNA reads TGTGCCAGCAGCTTAGCCCAGGGGCAATATAAGCCCCAGCATTTT. This sequence joins TRBV7-2 and TRBJ1-5; possible D gene TRBD1, 6 bases. Trimming took 0 bases from V and 8 from J, leaving 14 bases between them. Germline V gives CDR1 SGHTA, CDR2 FQGNSA. The CDR3 spans 15 residues.

The rearrangement links TRBV3-1 (or the pseudogene TRBV3-2) to TRBJ1-5; TRBD1 matches 7 bases. The germline gives CDR1 LGHDT, CDR2 YNNKEL (reference sequence). V lost 8 bases and J lost 2; bases outside the gene matches: 6. The CDR3 has 14 residues. This CDR3 reads CASPTGARNQPQHF. The CDR3 DNA is TGTGCCAGCCCAACAGGGGCCCGCAATCAGCCCCAGCATTTT.

This clone was recorded only once. The rearrangement links TRBV9 to TRBJ1-2, with 7 bases that match TRBD1. Germline CDR1 reads SGDLS; CDR2 reads YYNGEE. Trimming took 4 bases from V and 2 from J; bases not matched to a gene: 8. The CDR3 totals 15 residues. The CDR3 bases are TGTGCCAGCAGCCTGAAGGACAGGAGGAACTATGGCTACACCTTC. Its protein is CASSLKDRRNYGYTF.

This rearrangement joins TRBV6-2 or TRBV6-3 to TRBJ2-1, with TRBD2 identical over 9 bases. CDR3 length equals 17 residues. Germline CDR1 is MNHEY and CDR2 is SVGEGT. V lost 4 bases to trimming and J lost 8 bases; unmatched junction nucleotides: 15. The DNA for the CDR3 is TGTGCCAGCAGTTCGGGCGGGAGGGCCCTGTATATCTATGAGCAGTTCTTC. Translating gives CASSSGGRALYIYEQFF.

This CDR3 is CATQSLWSSYNEQFF. CDR3 nucleotide sequence: TGTGCCACCCAGTCCTTATGGAGCTCCTACAATGAGCAGTTCTTC. This chain links TRBV15 with TRBJ2-1, with D unresolved. The CDR3 length is 15 residues. V was cut by 8 bases and J by 0 bases, with 14 bases left in between. Germline V gene sequence: CDR1 LNHNV, CDR2 YYDKDF (reference sequence).

The CDR3 coding sequence is TGTGCCAGCAGTCCAGAATTCAGCACAGATACGCAGTATTTT. As protein: CASSPEFSTDTQYF. The gene calls are TRBV7-2 and TRBJ2-3; D is uncertain. Germline V gene data show CDR1 as SGHTA and CDR2 as FQGNSA. The CDR3 has 14 amino acids. V lost 6 bases, J lost 0 bases, and 10 bases lay in between.

The V call is TRBV7-2, the J call TRBJ1-1, with D perhaps matching TRBD1 (6 bases). The CDR3 runs to 16 residues. The germline V gene has CDR1 SGHTA and CDR2 FQGNSA. With 5 bases removed from V and 10 bases from J, the gap between germline ends came to 26 bases. CDR3 sequence reads: CASSPSTPGVSLRAFF. CDR3 sequence (DNA): TGTGCCAGCAGCCCTTCGACCCCAGGGGTTTCCCTTCGAGCTTTCTTT.

V and J are TRBV11-2 and TRBJ1-1; a possible D gene is TRBD1 (5 bases). Germline V lookup: CDR1 SGHAT, CDR2 FQNNGV. V was pared by 3 bases and J by 0 bases, with 17 bases between. The CDR3 is 17 residues long. CDR3 bases: TGTGCCAGCAGCTTCTGGGGAGGGGCCGCCATGAACACTGAAGCTTTCTTT. It specifies CASSFWGGAAMNTEAFF.

The CDR3 loop is CASSPPGLRYGYTF. In DNA form, the CDR3 reads TGTGCCAGCAGCCCCCCGGGACTCCGATATGGCTACACCTTC. V gene TRBV7-2 combines with J gene TRBJ1-2; D perhaps matches TRBD1 (5 bases). Deletions cut 5 bases from V and 5 bases from J, with 15 bases between. Germline V gene lookup returns CDR1 SGHTA and CDR2 FQGNSA. The CDR3 length is 14 residues. Looking up the rest from reference TRBV7-2 and TRBJ1-2 gives the full variable domain: GAGVSQSPSNKVTEKGKDVELRCDPISGHTALYWYRQSLGQGLEFLIYFQGNSAPDKSGLPSDRFSAERTGGSVSTLTIQRTQQEDSAVYLCASSPPGLRYGYTFGSGTRLTVV.